This is a list of T cell receptor beta chains from one sample in a study of cytomegalovirus exposure and HLA in healthy donors. Some clones are missing from TCRdb's copy, which holds only in-frame ones; the method was immunoSEQ multiplex PCR. The table shows around 150,000 clones, with around three quarters occurring only once. Sample: PBMCs. These receptors all come from a middle-aged man in good health and CMV-seronegative. The CDR3 runs from the conserved cysteine through the conserved F or W.

cdr3_aa,v_call
CASISGDRTYNEQFF,TRBV6-1
CASSQDPSGGSTSTDTQYF,TRBV4-1
CASSARGPALNLNTEAFF,TRBV19
CASSPLPSGTRQETQYF,TRBV18
CASSLTGENTIYF,TRBV6-1
CASSLGQGTRQPQHF,TRBV27
CASSEAQGGGQETQYF,TRBV2
CASSLVSGEYNEQFF,TRBV7-2
CASSDPGDRGRETQYF,TRBV9
CASVPPRVGGTDTQYF,TRBV7-9
CASSGLGQSSSSYNEQFF,TRBV7-3
CASSLSAGGRRNQPQHF,TRBV28
CASSLMGEGYGYTF,TRBV5-5
CASSVGQSSGANVLTF,TRBV11-1
CASSLGPANNSPLHF,TRBV7-9
CASSLGQGAVDEQYF,TRBV5-1
CASSMGLAGGRNTDTQYF,TRBV19
CASSTPRGGNGYTF,TRBV28
CASSVEGATYETQYF,TRBV9
CASSRYGSPTGELFF,TRBV18
CASSQGITGLSGNTIYF,TRBV4-1
CASSYSYGIPDTQYF,TRBV6-5
CASSSTQGSSSGNTIYF,TRBV7-9
CSARTVGEQFF,TRBV20-1
CASSEGNGGGVREQFF,TRBV2
CASSLDYGQGAYEQYF,TRBV5-5
CASSGGGDSYEQYF,TRBV9
CASSGTGYSYNEQFF,TRBV5-6
CASSQRTSGYSYEQYF,TRBV14
CASSLARAGVGETQYF,TRBV7-7
CASSVGSGNEQFF,TRBV9
CASGFHLTAANEKLFF,TRBV27
CASSLSSSAYNEQFF,TRBV5-1
CASSIQEGQAWNTGELFF,TRBV19
CASSRGVMGQNSNQPQHF,TRBV7-9
CATRGRDRETQYF,TRBV15
CASSYLTSGSTYEQYF,TRBV7-9
CASKSLAGVTDTQYF,TRBV28
CASSDPSGGETQYF,TRBV6-4
CASSLAPSYQETQYF,TRBV5-6
CAISDRTNPYEQYF,TRBV10-3
CASSLAGSRASGRHEQYF,TRBV5-1